This TCR beta chain was captured in a study of stem cell transplantation in POMP-related autoinflammatory disease. Study in general: The study hypothesized thymoproteasome defects skew the TRB repertoire via impaired CD8+ selection. Study results and caveats: PRAID patients trended toward lower TRB diversity and higher clonality in all analyzed T-cell subsets. Fewer unique TRB V-J gene pairings were identified in patients with PRAID.

Germline CDR1 and CDR2: SGHRS and YFSETQ. The CDR3 has 14 residues. Trimming shortened V by 4 bases and J by 2 bases, and 13 bases separated the two germline ends. Data came from immunoSEQ multiplex PCR; TCRdb stores just in-frame clones and leaves some out. The sample holds about 11,000 clones; 70% to 90% are singletons and the top ten take about half. In the case of this clone: What it recognizes is unknown.

PRAID featured immunodeficiency plus autoinflammation. The starting material was CD8+ T cells from PBMCs, obtained before stem cell transplantation. This sequence originates from a human donor with POMP-related autoinflammation and immune dysregulation (PRAID). J is TRBJ2-7 and V is TRBV5-1; weak D call: TRBD2 (5 bases). DNA of the CDR3: TGCGCCAGCAGCCCGGGATATGGGGCCTACGAGCAGTACTTC. Translation: CASSPGYGAYEQYF. The full variable domain, completed using reference TRBV5-1 and TRBJ2-7, is KAGVTQTPRYLIKTRGQQVTLSCSPISGHRSVSWYQQTPGQGLQFLFEYFSETQRNKGNFPGRFSGRQFSNSRSEMNVSTLELGDSALYLCASSPGYGAYEQYFGPGTRLTVT.